This entry lists 17 T cell receptor beta chains sequenced from one sample in a study of blood T cells in healthy people across ages. A J-beta primer mix and a sample-barcoded 5' primer were used in a second PCR of roughly 6 to 12 cycles. TCRdb used MiXCR to reprocess the 5' RACE reads, holding one entry per CDR3 protein. This table has approximately 690,000 distinct CDR3 sequences, roughly 50% appearing once. The sequenced material came from blood. Source of these receptors: a man aged 60-69 years in good health.

The chain couples TRBV2 to TRBJ1-1; D not resolved. The CDR3 totals 15 residues. Deletions cut 4 bases from V and 6 bases from J, with 18 bases between. Looked up from germline, CDR1 is SNHLY and CDR2 is FYNNEI. CDR3 nucleotides: TGTGCCAGCAGTGTTGCGGCCAGGCCTACTTCTGAAGCTTTCTTT. Its protein product is CASSVAARPTSEAFF. Filled out from reference TRBV2 and TRBJ1-1, the complete variable domain reads EPEVTQTPSHQVTQMGQEVILRCVPISNHLYFYWYRQILGQKVEFLVSFYNNEISEKSEIFDDQFSVERPDGSNFTLKIRSTKLEDSAMYFCASSVAARPTSEAFFGQGTRLTVV.

The chain employs TRBV15 and TRBJ1-1; D uncertain. Trimming left V 4 bases short and J 6 bases short, with 9 bases between. The germline V gene encodes CDR1 LNHNV and CDR2 YYDKDF (reference sequence). CDR3 length: 12 residues. Written as DNA, the CDR3 is TGTGCCACCAGCAACACATTTGCTGAAGCTTTCTTT. As protein: CATSNTFAEAFF.

This clonotype has just a few counts. The genes are TRBV7-2 and TRBJ2-7; TRBD2 matches at 14 bases. CDR3 length: 17 residues. The V segment lost 5 bases and the J segment 0 bases; nucleotides outside the gene matches: 6. Germline V CDR1 and CDR2: SGHTA, FQGNSA. CDR3 protein: CASSSGLAGGYSYEQYF. In nucleotides, the CDR3 is TGTGCCAGCAGCAGCGGACTAGCGGGGGGTTACTCCTACGAGCAGTACTTC.

The chain carries TRBV28 and TRBJ2-5, with D unclear. V was trimmed by 3 bases and J by 1 base, leaving 12 bases between them. The CDR3 is made up of 15 amino acids. CDR1 is MDHEN, CDR2 SYDVKM, per germline. CDR3 residues: CASSFVGSFQETQYF. For the CDR3, the DNA is TGTGCCAGCAGTTTTGTGGGGTCGTTCCAAGAGACCCAGTACTTC. Full variable domain (outside the CDR3, taken from reference TRBV28 and TRBJ2-5): DVKVTQSSRYLVKRTGEKVFLECVQDMDHENMFWYRQDPGLGLRLIYFSYDVKMKEKGDIPEGYSVSREKKERFSLILESASTNQTSMYLCASSFVGSFQETQYFGPGTRLLVL.

V gene TRBV12-3 or TRBV12-4 combines with J gene TRBJ2-5, with D tentatively TRBD1 or TRBD2 (6 bases each). The tail of the sequence fits TRBJ2-7 better, so the J call may be wrong. The CDR3 totals 12 residues. CDR3 DNA sequence: TGTGCCAGCACCCTAGGGGGGAACGAGCAGTACTTC. It yields the protein CASTLGGNEQYF.

This clonotype showed up just a few times. The V call is TRBV5-1, the J call TRBJ2-5; no firm D call. V lost 4 bases and J lost 5, with 9 bases in between. The CDR3 has 12 residues. Per germline, CDR1 SGHRS and CDR2 YFSETQ. CDR3 DNA: TGCGCCAGCAGCGTTGGGTTGGAGACCCAGTACTTC. Its protein product is CASSVGLETQYF.

V gene TRBV9 combines with J gene TRBJ1-1, with TRBD1 matching 7 bases. This CDR3 is built from 15 residues. J was trimmed by 1 base and V by 3 bases; bases with no gene match: 6. The V gene's germline CDR1 is SGDLS and CDR2 YYNGEE. The DNA for the CDR3 is TGTGCCAGCAGCGCCTCGGGACAGCAGAACACTGAAGCTTTCTTT. Encoded protein: CASSASGQQNTEAFF.

On this clonotype itself: One junction end does not reproduce the germline sequence, and a read error may be involved. This rearrangement joins TRBV2 to TRBJ2-1; D perhaps matches TRBD1 (5 bases). CDR1 is SNHLY and CDR2 is FYNNEI in the germline V gene. The CDR3 runs 18 residues. CDR3 residues: CVSSEASRTWSSYNEQFF. The CDR3 nucleotides read TGTGTCAGCAGTGAGGCGAGTAGGACATGGAGCTCCTACAATGAGCAGTTCTTC.

V is TRBV6-6 and J is TRBJ1-2, with D unclear. The germline V and J ends were trimmed by 3 bases and 6 bases, with 14 bases remaining between them. Per germline, CDR1 MNHNY and CDR2 SVGAGI (reference sequence). The CDR3 covers 14 residues. The CDR3 DNA sequence: TGTGCCAGCAGTTATCACAGTCCCTTCGATGGCTACACCTTC. It codes for CASSYHSPFDGYTF.

This clonotype was found many times. The rearrangement links TRBV20-1 to TRBJ1-4; no definite D call. V lost 3 bases and J 4 bases, leaving 24 bases between the germline ends. Germline CDR1 is DFQATT and CDR2 is SNEGSKA (reference sequence). The CDR3 length is 18 residues. The CDR3 DNA follows: TGCAGTGCTAGCATCACAAGGCGCTTTGGCGAGAATAATGAAAAACTGTTTTTT. Translation gives CSASITRRFGENNEKLFF.

The rearrangement joins TRBV5-1 to TRBJ1-2; 8 bases agree with TRBD1. Germline CDR1 SGHRS, CDR2 YFSETQ. V trimming: 0 bases; J trimming: 0 bases; junction bases outside the gene matches: 10. This CDR3 has 18 residues. CDR3 region: CASSLAGAGGFTNYGYTF. In DNA form, the CDR3 reads TGCGCCAGCAGCTTGGCCGGGGCAGGGGGCTTTACTAACTATGGCTACACCTTC.

This clonotype was counted a few times. V and J are TRBV4-2 and TRBJ2-5; TRBD1 might be the D (6 bases). CDR3 size: 14 residues. The germline V gene encodes CDR1 LGHNA and CDR2 YNFKEQ. V shed 1 base and J shed 2 bases, with 8 bases lying between them. CDR3 region: CASSQVGQQETQYF. CDR3 coding DNA: TGTGCCAGCAGCCAAGTCGGACAGCAAGAGACCCAGTACTTC.

CDR3 DNA: TGTGCCAGCAGCGTAGCCGGCACTTGGGGGGAGACCCAGTACTTC. Its translation: CASSVAGTWGETQYF. V and J are TRBV9 and TRBJ2-5; the D gene could be TRBD1 or TRBD2 (5 bases each). The CDR3 covers 15 residues. The germline V and J ends were trimmed by 0 bases and 5 bases, with 14 bases remaining between them. Germline loops: CDR1 SGDLS, CDR2 YYNGEE.

This chain uses TRBV6-6 with TRBJ2-7; TRBD1 aligns across 7 bases. The length of the CDR3 is 15 residues. Trimming at V came to 6 bases and at J to 3 bases, leaving 11 bases not matched to a gene. CDR1 and CDR2 (germline): MNHNY, SVGAGI (reference sequence). The CDR3 DNA reads as TGTGCCAGCAGAACCGGACAGGTGTTGGGCTACGAGCAGTACTTC. Amino acids: CASRTGQVLGYEQYF.

The V gene is TRBV5-1, the J gene TRBJ2-7; TRBD2 might be the D (6 bases). The CDR3 extends over 14 amino acids. V was trimmed by 2 bases and J by 3 bases, leaving 12 bases between them. Germline assignment: CDR1 SGHRS and CDR2 YFSETQ. CDR3 bases: TGCGCCAGCAGCTTCGGGGGTATTGGCTACGAGCAGTACTTC. Translating gives CASSFGGIGYEQYF.

The J gene is TRBJ2-4, the V gene TRBV5-4; no firm D call. The DNA end is a closer match to TRBJ2-5, so the J assignment may be wrong. Germline V lookup: CDR1 SGHNT, CDR2 YYREEE (reference sequence). CDR3 size: 14 residues. The DNA of the CDR3 is TGTGCCAGCAGCTTGGAGGCTAGACAAGAGACCCAGTACTTC. Protein sequence: CASSLEARQETQYF.

This clonotype was counted only a few times. The chain uses TRBV7-9 and TRBJ2-3; 10 bases are a match to TRBD2. The CDR3 contains 14 residues. V lost 1 base to trimming and J lost 10 bases; unmatched junction nucleotides: 5. Germline CDR1 SEHNR, CDR2 FQNEAQ (reference sequence). The CDR3 reads CASSLGLAGEAQYF. The CDR3 nucleotides read TGTGCCAGCAGCTTAGGCCTAGCGGGGGAGGCGCAGTATTTT.